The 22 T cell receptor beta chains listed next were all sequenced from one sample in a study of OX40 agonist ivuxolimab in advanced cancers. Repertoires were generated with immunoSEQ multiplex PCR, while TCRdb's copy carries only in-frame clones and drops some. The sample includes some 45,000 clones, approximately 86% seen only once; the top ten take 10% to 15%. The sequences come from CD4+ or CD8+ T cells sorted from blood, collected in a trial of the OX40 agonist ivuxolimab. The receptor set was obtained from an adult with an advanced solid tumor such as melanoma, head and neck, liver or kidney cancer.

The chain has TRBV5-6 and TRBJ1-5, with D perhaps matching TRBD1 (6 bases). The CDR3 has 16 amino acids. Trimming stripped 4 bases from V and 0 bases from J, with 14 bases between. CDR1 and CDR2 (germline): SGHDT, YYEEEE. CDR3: CASSDSQGFSNQPQHF. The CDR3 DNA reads TGTGCCAGCAGCGATTCACAGGGATTTAGCAATCAGCCCCAGCATTTT. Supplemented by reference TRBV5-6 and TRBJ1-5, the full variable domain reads DAGVTQSPTHLIKTRGQQVTLRCSPKSGHDTVSWYQQALGQGPQFIFQYYEEEERQRGNFPDRFSGHQFPNYSSELNVNALLLGDSALYLCASSDSQGFSNQPQHFGDGTRLSIL.

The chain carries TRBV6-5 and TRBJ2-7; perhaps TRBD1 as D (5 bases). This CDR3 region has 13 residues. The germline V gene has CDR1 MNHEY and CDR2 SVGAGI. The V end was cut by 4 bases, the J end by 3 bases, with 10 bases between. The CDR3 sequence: CASSLGHFYEQYF. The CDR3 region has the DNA TGTGCCAGCAGTTTAGGACACTTCTACGAGCAGTACTTC.

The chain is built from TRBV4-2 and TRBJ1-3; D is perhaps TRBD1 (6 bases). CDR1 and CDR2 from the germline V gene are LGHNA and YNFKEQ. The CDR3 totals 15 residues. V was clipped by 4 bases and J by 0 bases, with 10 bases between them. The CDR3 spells CASSPRDNSGNTIYF. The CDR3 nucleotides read TGTGCCAGCAGCCCCCGGGACAACTCTGGAAACACCATATATTTT.

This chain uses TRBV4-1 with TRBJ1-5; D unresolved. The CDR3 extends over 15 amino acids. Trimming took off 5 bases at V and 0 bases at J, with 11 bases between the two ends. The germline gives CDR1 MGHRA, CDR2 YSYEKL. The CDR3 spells CASSKLGYSNQPQHF. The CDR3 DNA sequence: TGCGCCAGCAGCAAACTGGGGTATAGCAATCAGCCCCAGCATTTT.

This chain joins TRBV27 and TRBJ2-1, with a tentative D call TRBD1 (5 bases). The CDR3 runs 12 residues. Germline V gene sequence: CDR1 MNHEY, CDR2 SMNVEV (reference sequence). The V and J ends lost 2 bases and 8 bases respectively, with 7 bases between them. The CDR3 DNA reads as TGTGCCAGCAGTTTAATAGGGGATGAGCAGTTCTTC. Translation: CASSLIGDEQFF.

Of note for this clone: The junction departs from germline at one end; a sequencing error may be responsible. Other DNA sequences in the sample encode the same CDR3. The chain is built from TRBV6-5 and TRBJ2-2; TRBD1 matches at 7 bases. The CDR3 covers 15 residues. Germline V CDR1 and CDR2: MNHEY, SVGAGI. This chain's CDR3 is CASSYFATGERELFF. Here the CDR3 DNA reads TGCGCCAGCAGTTACTTCGCAACAGGGGAGAGGGAGCTGTTTTTT.

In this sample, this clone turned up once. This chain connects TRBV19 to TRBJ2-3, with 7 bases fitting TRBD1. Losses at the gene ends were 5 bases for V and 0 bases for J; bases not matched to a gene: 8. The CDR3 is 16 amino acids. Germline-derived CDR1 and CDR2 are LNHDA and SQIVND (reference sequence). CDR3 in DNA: TGTGCCAGTAGTCCCCTCCTGACAGGGAGCACAGATACGCAGTATTTT. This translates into CASSPLLTGSTDTQYF.

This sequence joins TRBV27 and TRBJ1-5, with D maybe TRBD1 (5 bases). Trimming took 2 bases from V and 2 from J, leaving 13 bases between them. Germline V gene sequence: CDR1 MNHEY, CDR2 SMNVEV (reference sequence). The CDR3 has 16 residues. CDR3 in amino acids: CASSLRGDRGNQPQHF. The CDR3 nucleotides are TGTGCCAGCAGTTTAAGAGGGGACCGGGGCAATCAGCCCCAGCATTTT.

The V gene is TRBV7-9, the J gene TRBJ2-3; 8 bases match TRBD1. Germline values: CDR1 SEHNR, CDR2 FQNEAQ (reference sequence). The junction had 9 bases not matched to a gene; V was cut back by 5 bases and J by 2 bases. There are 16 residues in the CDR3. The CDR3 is CASSPTAGGFTDTQYF. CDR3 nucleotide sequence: TGTGCCAGCAGCCCGACGGCAGGGGGCTTCACAGATACGCAGTATTTT.

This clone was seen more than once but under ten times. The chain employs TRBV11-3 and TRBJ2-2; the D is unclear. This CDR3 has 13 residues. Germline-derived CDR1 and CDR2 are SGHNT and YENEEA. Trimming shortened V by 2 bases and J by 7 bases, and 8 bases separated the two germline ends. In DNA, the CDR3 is TGTGCCAGCAGCTTACCCCCAGGCGGGGAGCTGTTTTTT. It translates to CASSLPPGGELFF.

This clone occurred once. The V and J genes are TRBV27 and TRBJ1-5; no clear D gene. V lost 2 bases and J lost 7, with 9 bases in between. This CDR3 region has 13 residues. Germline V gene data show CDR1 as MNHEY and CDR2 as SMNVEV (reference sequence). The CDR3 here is CASSLVQGQPQHF. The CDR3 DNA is TGTGCCAGCAGTTTAGTGCAAGGGCAGCCCCAGCATTTT.

The CDR3 is CASSYGETFRTGELFF. The DNA of the CDR3 is TGTGCCAGCAGTTACGGAGAGACCTTTCGGACCGGGGAGCTGTTTTTT. This sequence joins TRBV6-5 and TRBJ2-2; D unclear. The CDR3 sequence is 16 residues long. Trimming removed 2 bases from V and 5 bases from J, with 15 bases in between. CDR1 and CDR2 (germline): MNHEY, SVGAGI.

Here the CDR3 reads CASSDWTGSTEAFF. The DNA of the CDR3 is TGTGCCAGTAGTGACTGGACAGGGAGTACTGAAGCTTTCTTT. The gene calls are TRBV19 and TRBJ1-1; the match to TRBD1 covers 8 bases. Trimming cost V 5 bases and J 5 bases; bases outside gene matches: 7. From germline, CDR1 is LNHDA and CDR2 SQIVND (reference sequence). The CDR3 runs to 14 residues.

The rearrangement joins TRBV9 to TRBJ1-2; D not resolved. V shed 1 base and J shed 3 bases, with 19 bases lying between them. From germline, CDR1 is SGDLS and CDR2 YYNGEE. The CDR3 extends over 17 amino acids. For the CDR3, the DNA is TGTGCCAGCAGCGTATTCCGGGAAGCGACAACCTACTATGGCTACACCTTC. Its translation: CASSVFREATTYYGYTF.

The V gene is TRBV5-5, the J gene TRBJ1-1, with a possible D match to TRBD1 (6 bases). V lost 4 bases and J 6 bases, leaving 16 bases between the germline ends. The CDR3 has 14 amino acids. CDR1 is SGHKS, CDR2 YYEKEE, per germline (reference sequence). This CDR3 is CASSPTGPGAEAFF. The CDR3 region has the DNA TGTGCCAGCAGCCCTACAGGGCCAGGCGCTGAAGCTTTCTTT.

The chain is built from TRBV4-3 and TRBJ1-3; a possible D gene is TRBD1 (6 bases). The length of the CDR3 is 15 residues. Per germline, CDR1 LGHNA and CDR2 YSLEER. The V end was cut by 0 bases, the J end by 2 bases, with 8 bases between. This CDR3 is CASSQDRGPGNTIYF. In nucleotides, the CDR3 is TGCGCCAGCAGCCAAGATCGGGGGCCTGGAAACACCATATATTTT.

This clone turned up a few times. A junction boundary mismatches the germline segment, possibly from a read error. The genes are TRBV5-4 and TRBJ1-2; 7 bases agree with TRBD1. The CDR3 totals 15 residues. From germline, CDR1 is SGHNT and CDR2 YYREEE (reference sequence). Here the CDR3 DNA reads TGTGCCAGCAGGTTGGGGGACAGCGTCATCTATGGCTACACCTTC. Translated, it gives CASRLGDSVIYGYTF.

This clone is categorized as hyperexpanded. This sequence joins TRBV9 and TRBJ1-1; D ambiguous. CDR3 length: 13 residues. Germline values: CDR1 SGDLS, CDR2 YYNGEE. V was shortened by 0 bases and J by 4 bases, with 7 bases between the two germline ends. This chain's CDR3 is CASSVGQSTEAFF. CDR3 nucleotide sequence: TGTGCCAGCAGCGTAGGACAAAGCACTGAAGCTTTCTTT.

The CDR3 DNA reads TGTGCCAGCAGCCCGGAGGAGGCGGACACTGAAGCTTTCTTT. As protein: CASSPEEADTEAFF. V gene TRBV7-6 combines with J gene TRBJ1-1; no definite D call. V dropped 5 bases and J dropped 3 bases, with 13 bases sitting between them. Germline V gene data show CDR1 as SGHVS and CDR2 as FNYEAQ. This CDR3 region has 14 residues.

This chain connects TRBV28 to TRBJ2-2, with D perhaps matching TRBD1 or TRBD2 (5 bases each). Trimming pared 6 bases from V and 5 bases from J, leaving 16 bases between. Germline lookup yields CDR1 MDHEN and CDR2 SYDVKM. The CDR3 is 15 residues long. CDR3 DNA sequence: TGTGCCAGCAGCCCGCCACGGGACGGAACCGGGGAGCTGTTTTTT. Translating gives CASSPPRDGTGELFF.

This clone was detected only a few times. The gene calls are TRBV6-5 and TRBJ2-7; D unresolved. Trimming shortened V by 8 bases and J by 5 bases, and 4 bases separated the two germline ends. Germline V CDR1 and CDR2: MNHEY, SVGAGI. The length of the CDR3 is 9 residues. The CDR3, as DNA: TGTGCCAGCGGAAACGAGCAGTACTTC. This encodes CASGNEQYF.

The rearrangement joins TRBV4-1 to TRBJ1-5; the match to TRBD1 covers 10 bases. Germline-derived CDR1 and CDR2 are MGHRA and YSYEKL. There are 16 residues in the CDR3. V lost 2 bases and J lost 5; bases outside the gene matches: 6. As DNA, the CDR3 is TGCGCCAGCAGCCAATTGGTCGGGACAGGGGATCAGCCCCAGCATTTT. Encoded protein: CASSQLVGTGDQPQHF.